These 11 T cell receptor beta chains originate from one sample sequenced in a study of T cell changes during pregnancy in multiple sclerosis (dated by TCRdb to between 2018 and 2021). The receptor library was made with the immunoSEQ multiplex PCR assay. Here the immuneACCESS table is served through TCRdb, limited to in-frame sequences with V and J called. Missing clones are a known gap in these copies; in checked studies unresolved V genes cover under half, and the rest lacks a known reason. This sample is represented by nearly 60,000 clones; more than 80% of them were singletons. Of the sample, 0.4% to 0.5% is held by the ten largest clones. This sample comprised CD4+ T cells from peripheral blood mononuclear cells, obtained after pregnancy. These receptors were obtained from a female donor in good health, enrolled as a control in a pregnancy study.

This rearrangement joins TRBV30 to TRBJ2-2; D unclear. Germline-derived CDR1 and CDR2 are GTSNPN and SVGIG (reference sequence). V lost 0 bases to trimming and J lost 3 bases, with 11 bases between them. This CDR3 has 15 amino acids. The CDR3 DNA is TGTGCCTGGAGTGTACAAAGCGCGGACACCGGGGAGCTGTTTTTT. Translating it yields CAWSVQSADTGELFF.

The rearrangement links TRBV14 to TRBJ1-3; the D is unclear. CDR1 is SGHDN and CDR2 is FVKESK in the germline V gene. The CDR3 is 15 amino acids. V shed 1 base and J shed 4 bases, with 11 bases lying between them. CDR3 DNA: TGTGCCAGCAGCCAAGTGGGCAGGTCAGGAAACACCATATATTTT. Its translation is CASSQVGRSGNTIYF.

The rearrangement uses TRBV11-1 and TRBJ2-1; D uncertain. Germline V gives CDR1 SGHAT, CDR2 FQDESV (reference sequence). The CDR3 contains 12 residues. V lost 5 bases and J 10 bases, leaving 12 bases between the germline ends. CDR3 DNA sequence: TGTGCCAGCAGCAGAGACACCCGCGAGCAGTTCTTC. It codes for CASSRDTREQFF.

V is TRBV18 and J is TRBJ1-2; D perhaps matches TRBD1 (6 bases). The germline V and J ends were trimmed by 3 bases and 2 bases, with 13 bases remaining between them. The CDR3 covers 15 residues. CDR1 is KGHSH and CDR2 is LQKENI in the germline V gene. In DNA form, the CDR3 reads TGTGCCAGCTCACCTGGGATTACAGGGAACTATGGCTACACCTTC. Its translation: CASSPGITGNYGYTF.

The rearrangement uses TRBV6-5 and TRBJ2-3, with 8 bases identical to TRBD2. After removal of 4 bases from V and 8 bases from J, the junction contained 14 bases not matched to a gene. CDR1 MNHEY and CDR2 SVGAGI come from the germline V gene. This CDR3 is 16 amino acids long. For the CDR3, the DNA is TGTGCCAGCAGTTCCCGGTCCGGGACTAGTGGTGGTACGCAGTATTTT. Protein: CASSSRSGTSGGTQYF.

This sequence joins TRBV4-2 and TRBJ2-2; the D is unclear. This CDR3 is 15 amino acids long. CDR1 and CDR2 (germline): LGHNA, YNFKEQ. V dropped 0 bases and J dropped 1 base, with 6 bases sitting between them. The CDR3 is CASSQEGLNTGELFF. CDR3 in DNA: TGTGCCAGCAGCCAAGAGGGCTTGAACACCGGGGAGCTGTTTTTT.

This clone has a handful of counts. The rearrangement uses TRBV19 and TRBJ1-2, with TRBD1 matching over 9 bases. This CDR3 contains 14 residues. V lost 7 bases and J lost 3; bases outside the gene matches: 6. Germline loops: CDR1 LNHDA, CDR2 SQIVND (reference sequence). The CDR3: CASTKDRGDYGYTF. The CDR3 DNA is TGTGCCAGTACGAAGGACAGGGGTGACTATGGCTACACCTTC.

The genes are TRBV11-3 and TRBJ2-3, with 13 nucleotides matching TRBD2. V was clipped by 5 bases and J by 2 bases; unmatched bases: 4. The length of the CDR3 is 16 residues. The V gene's germline CDR1 is SGHNT and CDR2 YENEEA. The CDR3 here is CASSQGTSGITDTQYF. The DNA of the CDR3 is TGTGCCAGCAGCCAGGGGACTAGCGGGATCACAGATACGCAGTATTTT.

The chain couples TRBV19 to TRBJ1-6, with D perhaps matching TRBD1 (6 bases). V lost 4 bases, J lost 1 base, and 11 bases lay in between. CDR3 length: 16 amino acids. Per germline, CDR1 LNHDA and CDR2 SQIVND (reference sequence). This CDR3 reads CASSTSRGSYNSPLHF. The CDR3 DNA reads as TGTGCCAGTAGTACGTCGAGGGGGTCCTATAATTCACCCCTCCACTTT.

The chain carries TRBV16 and TRBJ2-7, with a tentative D call TRBD2 (5 bases). This CDR3 contains 15 residues. The germline gives CDR1 KGHSY, CDR2 FQNENV. V was trimmed by 4 bases and J by 2 bases, leaving 15 bases between them. CDR3: CASSRRTGITYEQYF. The CDR3 region has the DNA TGTGCCAGCAGCCGCCGGACGGGAATAACCTACGAGCAGTACTTC.

The rearrangement links TRBV4-2 to TRBJ2-5, with 15 bases lining up with TRBD2. V was pared by 4 bases and J by 3 bases, with 6 bases of the junction left unmatched. Germline CDR1 reads LGHNA; CDR2 reads YNFKEQ. The CDR3 is made up of 17 amino acids. The CDR3 loop reads CASSLGLAGGREETQYF. Here the CDR3 DNA reads TGTGCCAGCAGCCTAGGACTAGCGGGGGGGCGGGAAGAGACCCAGTACTTC.